This T cell receptor beta chain came from a study of cytomegalovirus exposure and HLA in healthy donors. In the study overall: From donors who were HLA-typed, an early data release held approximately 84 million unique TCRs. Study-level points and caveats: In a later analysis, most CMV-associated TCR beta chains appeared HLA-restricted. In vitro confirmation showed three CMV-associated chains to be CMV antigen specific.

PCR used 60 Vbeta primers and 13 Jbeta primers. The assay was immunoSEQ multiplex PCR, and TCRdb's table has in-frame clones only and misses some. The sample includes 43,000 or so clones, about 60% of them seen just once. A word on this clone: The antigen remains undetermined.

The sample consisted of PBMCs. This clonotype originated in a human donor in good health.

The CDR3 spells CASSQLGTGAEQYF. CDR3 coding DNA: TGTGCCAGCAGCCAACTGGGTACAGGGGCCGAGCAGTACTTC. V gene TRBV4-2 combines with J gene TRBJ2-7, with 7 nucleotides matching TRBD1. The CDR3 totals 14 residues. The ends lost 2 bases at V and 6 bases at J; junction bases unmatched: 7. The germline gives CDR1 LGHNA, CDR2 YNFKEQ.